The 25 T cell receptor beta chains below all came from one sample that was sequenced in a study of vaccination effects on CD4 cells after COVID-19 (dated by TCRdb to 2022 to 2024). To identify antigen-specific CD4+ T cell clonotypes by their expansion, the ViraFEST assay first stimulated PBMC with viral peptide pools and then applied TCR sequencing. After less than 13 days of culture, CD4+ T cells were isolated with the EasySep CD4+ T cell isolation kit. PCR-confirmed SARS-CoV-2 infection had occurred in convalescent patients between March and December 2020, before the Alpha, Beta and Delta variants emerged in the United States. The receptor library was made with the immunoSEQ multiplex PCR assay. The table was pulled from immuneACCESS by TCRdb, which kept in-frame rearrangements only. Such tables lose some clones; where checked, under half of the loss comes from unresolved V genes, and the rest has no known cause. The sample contains around 30,000 clones, roughly 72% of them found a single time. Of the sample, less than 20% falls within the top ten clones.

For these TCRs, the target antigens are not known. The source was CD4+ T cells from PBMCs cultured with SARS-CoV-2 spike peptides, collected before COVID-19 vaccination. The sample's cell subset or site label, decoded: SARS-CoV-2 spike overlapping peptide pool stimulation. These receptors all stem from a human donor who had a prior SARS-CoV-2 infection.

The CDR3 bases are TGTGCCAGCAGCGTAGGATATGGGGACAGGATGAACACTGAAGCTTTCTTT. It is translated as CASSVGYGDRMNTEAFF. V is TRBV9 and J is TRBJ1-1; TRBD1 matches at 8 bases. The CDR3 sequence is 17 residues long. Per germline, CDR1 SGDLS and CDR2 YYNGEE. The V and J ends lost 0 bases and 0 bases, in that order; junction bases with no gene match: 7.

This chain links TRBV19 with TRBJ2-2, with 8 nucleotides matching TRBD2. From germline, CDR1 is LNHDA and CDR2 SQIVND (reference sequence). The CDR3 is 16 residues long. V lost 6 bases, J lost 3 bases, and 9 bases stayed unmatched. CDR3 bases: TGTGCCAGTAGAACCGGCGGCGGGGGGTACACCGGGGAGCTGTTTTTT. This encodes CASRTGGGGYTGELFF.

Regarding this clone: At one end, the junction sequence differs from germline, possibly due to a read error. V is TRBV10-3 and J is TRBJ2-5; D gene unclear. The CDR3 has 9 amino acids. Germline CDR1 and CDR2: ENHRY and SYGVKD. In DNA form, the CDR3 reads TGTGCCATCAGGTCTAGGGCGGACTTC. Residues: CAIRSRADF.

This clone occurred once. CDR3: CARSATGGIPYEQYF. The CDR3 DNA is TGTGCCAGAAGCGCAACAGGGGGCATCCCCTACGAGCAGTACTTC. This chain connects TRBV5-3 to TRBJ2-7, with TRBD1 identical over 9 bases. TRBV5-3 qualifies as an ORF whose function is uncertain. The CDR3 is 15 residues long. Trimming took 4 bases from V and 2 from J; bases not matched to a gene: 7.

The CDR3 is CASSSRPGQGSEQYF. The CDR3 nucleotides are TGTGCCAGCAGCTCAAGACCGGGACAGGGGAGCGAGCAGTACTTC. This chain uses TRBV7-8 with TRBJ2-7; 10 nucleotides match TRBD1. This CDR3 comprises 15 residues. Germline V gene lookup returns CDR1 SGHVS and CDR2 FQNEAQ. After removal of 4 bases from V and 6 bases from J, the junction contained 9 bases not matched to a gene.

This clone showed up just a few times. This chain uses TRBV12-3 or TRBV12-4 with TRBJ2-3; 8 nucleotides line up with TRBD2. This CDR3 contains 13 residues. With 6 bases clipped from V and 5 bases from J, the junction kept 4 bases outside the gene matches. CDR3 nucleotide sequence: TGTGCCAGCAGAGGACTAGCCGGAGATACGCAGTATTTT. Its protein is CASRGLAGDTQYF.

This clone was seen only a few times. V is TRBV4-2 and J is TRBJ2-1, with D uncertain. The CDR3 contains 15 residues. The germline CDR1 and CDR2 sequences are LGHNA and YNFKEQ. V was clipped by 1 base and J by 10 bases, with 17 bases between them. The CDR3 is CASSQGVAKIREQFF. The CDR3 region has the DNA TGTGCCAGCAGCCAAGGGGTGGCGAAAATCAGGGAGCAGTTCTTC.

The chain carries TRBV2 and TRBJ1-1; D not certain. The CDR3 covers 13 residues. Germline assignment: CDR1 SNHLY and CDR2 FYNNEI. V was cut by 3 bases and J by 1 base, with 6 bases left in between. The CDR3 reads CASSEDPNTEAFF. The DNA for the CDR3 is TGTGCCAGCAGTGAGGACCCGAACACTGAAGCTTTCTTT.

The chain uses TRBV5-1 and TRBJ2-2, with D tentatively TRBD2 (5 bases). CDR1 is SGHRS, CDR2 YFSETQ, per germline. The V gene lost 7 bases and the J gene lost 4 bases, with 14 bases spanning the gap. The CDR3 sequence is 14 residues long. The CDR3 loop is CASGLGLATGELFF. In nucleotides, the CDR3 is TGCGCCAGCGGTTTAGGGCTAGCCACCGGGGAGCTGTTTTTT. The whole variable domain, remainder taken from reference TRBV5-1 and TRBJ2-2, is KAGVTQTPRYLIKTRGQQVTLSCSPISGHRSVSWYQQTPGQGLQFLFEYFSETQRNKGNFPGRFSGRQFSNSRSEMNVSTLELGDSALYLCASGLGLATGELFFGEGSRLTVL.

This sequence joins TRBV7-2 and TRBJ2-5; 7 bases fit TRBD1. CDR1 and CDR2 (germline): SGHTA, FQGNSA. After removal of 2 bases from V and 4 bases from J, the junction contained 13 bases not matched to a gene. This CDR3 spans 17 amino acids. The CDR3 here is CASSLKSVWDRGETQYF. For the CDR3, the DNA is TGTGCCAGCAGCTTAAAATCTGTCTGGGACAGAGGAGAGACCCAGTACTTC.

V usage is TRBV7-9 and J usage is TRBJ1-2; D is uncertain. The length of the CDR3 is 13 residues. Trimming removed 4 bases at V and 9 bases at J, with 15 bases between. Germline CDR1 reads SEHNR; CDR2 reads FQNEAQ (reference sequence). The CDR3 coding sequence is TGTGCCAGCAGCTGGGTCGACACGGAGCGCTACACCTTC. Residues: CASSWVDTERYTF.

The V gene is TRBV7-2, the J gene TRBJ1-1; D uncertain. CDR1 is SGHTA and CDR2 is FQGNSA in the germline V gene. The CDR3 runs 15 residues. With 2 bases removed from V and 0 bases from J, the gap between germline ends came to 10 bases. CDR3 loop: CASSLRLLMNTEAFF. CDR3 DNA: TGTGCCAGCAGCTTACGGCTACTCATGAACACTGAAGCTTTCTTT.

The chain is built from TRBV7-9 and TRBJ1-2; the D gene is possibly TRBD1 (6 bases). V lost 6 bases, J lost 5 bases, and 22 bases lay in between. The germline V gene has CDR1 SEHNR and CDR2 FQNEAQ (reference sequence). The CDR3 contains 16 residues. In DNA form, the CDR3 reads TGTGCCAGCAGGTTCGACGGGGGGGGGCGCTTGTATGGCTACACCTTC. Translation gives CASRFDGGGRLYGYTF.

The chain is built from TRBV5-5 and TRBJ2-3; 11 bases are shared with TRBD2. V lost 2 bases and J lost 1; bases outside the gene matches: 3. Germline V gene lookup returns CDR1 SGHKS and CDR2 YYEKEE (reference sequence). This CDR3 is built from 16 residues. The CDR3 protein is CASSFVAGGRTDTQYF. In nucleotides, the CDR3 is TGTGCCAGCAGCTTTGTAGCGGGGGGGCGCACAGATACGCAGTATTTT. Variable domain in full (rest from reference TRBV5-5 and TRBJ2-3): DAGVTQSPTHLIKTRGQQVTLRCSPISGHKSVSWYQQVLGQGPQFIFQYYEKEERGRGNFPDRFSARQFPNYSSELNVNALLLGDSALYLCASSFVAGGRTDTQYFGPGTRLTVL.

The V and J genes are TRBV15 and TRBJ2-7; D gene uncertain. There are 15 residues in the CDR3. Germline CDR1 LNHNV, CDR2 YYDKDF (reference sequence). Trimming pared 0 bases from V and 2 bases from J, leaving 11 bases between. CDR3 DNA sequence: TGTGCCACCAGCAGAGATATTTCCCCCCCCTACGAGCAGTACTTC. Encoded protein: CATSRDISPPYEQYF.

In this sample, this clone turned up once. The chain joins TRBV29-1 to TRBJ2-5, with D uncertain. This CDR3 has 13 residues. V lost 5 bases and J lost 5, with 15 bases in between. Germline CDR1 is SQVTM and CDR2 is ANQGSEA. This chain's CDR3 is CSVLRGRSETQYF. The CDR3 region has the DNA TGCAGCGTTCTTCGAGGAAGGTCGGAGACCCAGTACTTC.

This chain's CDR3 is CATSFQTSREKLFF. CDR3 DNA: TGTGCCACCAGCTTTCAAACGTCCCGGGAAAAACTGTTTTTT. The chain combines TRBV15 with TRBJ1-4; D gene unclear. There are 14 residues in the CDR3. V lost 5 bases, J lost 8 bases, and 15 bases lay in between. Germline V gene sequence: CDR1 LNHNV, CDR2 YYDKDF (reference sequence).

The V gene is TRBV9, the J gene TRBJ1-6, with D perhaps TRBD1 (5 bases). The CDR3 is 16 residues long. Trimming took 4 bases from V and 2 from J, leaving 13 bases between them. From germline, CDR1 is SGDLS and CDR2 YYNGEE. Here the CDR3 DNA reads TGTGCCAGCAGCCCTGGGGCACCGACCTATAATTCACCCCTCCACTTT. It specifies CASSPGAPTYNSPLHF.

The chain recombines TRBV7-9 with TRBJ2-6; no clear D. Germline lookup yields CDR1 SEHNR and CDR2 FQNEAQ (reference sequence). V lost 1 base, J lost 0 bases, and 13 bases lay in between. The CDR3 extends over 18 amino acids. In DNA, the CDR3 is TGTGCCAGCAGCTTAGGGGCACGGGTGAGCTCTGGGGCCAACGTCCTGACTTTC. Translating it yields CASSLGARVSSGANVLTF.

This clone was found a few times. V usage is TRBV2 and J usage is TRBJ2-3; 7 bases match TRBD2. The CDR3 has 12 residues. The V and J ends lost 9 bases and 6 bases, in that order; junction bases with no gene match: 6. Looked up from germline, CDR1 is SNHLY and CDR2 is FYNNEI. The chain's CDR3 is CASSGRGDTQYF. The CDR3 coding sequence is TGTGCCAGTAGCGGGCGAGGGGATACGCAGTATTTT.

This clone was recorded only once. The V call is TRBV11-2, the J call TRBJ1-2; D gene uncertain. Germline V gives CDR1 SGHAT, CDR2 FQNNGV. V was cut by 5 bases and J by 6 bases, with 10 bases left in between. The CDR3 is made up of 12 amino acids. CDR3 bases: TGTGCCAGCAGCCTCTTTCGGGATGGCTACACCTTC. This sequence encodes CASSLFRDGYTF. Looking up the rest from reference TRBV11-2 and TRBJ1-2 gives the full variable domain: EAGVAQSPRYKIIEKRQSVAFWCNPISGHATLYWYQQILGQGPKLLIQFQNNGVVDDSQLPKDRFSAERLKGVDSTLKIQPAKLEDSAVYLCASSLFRDGYTFGSGTRLTVV.

The chain combines TRBV11-3 with TRBJ2-2; maybe TRBD1 (6 bases). Trimming took 3 bases from V and 2 from J, leaving 13 bases between them. The CDR3 has 16 residues. Germline CDR1 and CDR2: SGHNT and YENEEA. The DNA of the CDR3 is TGTGCCAGCAGCTTGGACGGGACACTCAACACCGGGGAGCTGTTTTTT. Translated: CASSLDGTLNTGELFF. Complete variable domain (other parts from reference TRBV11-3 and TRBJ2-2): EAGVVQSPRYKIIEKKQPVAFWCNPISGHNTLYWYLQNLGQGPELLIRYENEEAVDDSQLPKDRFSAERLKGVDSTLKIQPAELGDSAVYLCASSLDGTLNTGELFFGEGSRLTVL.

The chain links TRBV11-1 to TRBJ2-7; a weak D match, TRBD2 (5 bases). Germline V CDR1 and CDR2: SGHAT, FQDESV (reference sequence). Trimming took 5 bases from V and 2 from J, leaving 16 bases between them. The CDR3 is 15 amino acids. CDR3 residues: CASSTPGRGTYEQYF. CDR3 nucleotides: TGTGCCAGCAGCACTCCGGGAAGAGGGACCTACGAGCAGTACTTC.

This clone was detected a few times. This chain's CDR3 is CASGLSGSADTQYF. The CDR3 nucleotides are TGTGCCAGCGGGCTTAGCGGGAGCGCAGATACGCAGTATTTT. V usage is TRBV11-1 and J usage is TRBJ2-3; TRBD2 aligns across 9 bases. Germline-derived CDR1 and CDR2 are SGHAT and FQDESV (reference sequence). The CDR3 is 14 amino acids. V was clipped by 8 bases and J by 4 bases; unmatched bases: 7. Full variable domain (remainder filled in from reference TRBV11-1 and TRBJ2-3): EAEVAQSPRYKITEKSQAVAFWCDPISGHATLYWYRQILGQGPELLVQFQDESVVDDSQLPKDRFSAERLKGVDSTLKIQPAELGDSAMYLCASGLSGSADTQYFGPGTRLTVL.

The V gene is TRBV2, the J gene TRBJ2-1; 9 bases are a match to TRBD2. V shed 1 base, J shed 2 bases, and the junction held 0 bases outside the gene matches. Germline V gene sequence: CDR1 SNHLY, CDR2 FYNNEI. The CDR3 extends over 15 amino acids. The CDR3 region has the DNA TGTGCCAGCAGTGAAGGCGGGGGGGCCTACAATGAGCAGTTCTTC. This sequence encodes CASSEGGGAYNEQFF.